This T cell receptor (beta chain) was recorded in a study of OX40 agonist ivuxolimab in advanced cancers. Study information: Ivuxolimab is an agonistic anti-OX40 (CD134) antibody, and patients were treated with it.

Findings of the study overall: Average numbers of expanded clones were greater in CD8+ T cells than in CD4+.

Turning to this clone: No antigen is known for it.

The data were produced by immunoSEQ multiplex PCR, yet TCRdb's version contains in-frame clones alone and is incomplete. The data contain some 82,000 clones, around 90% of them singletons. Peripheral blood came from all dose cohorts at three timepoints. With 5 bases removed from V and 2 bases from J, the gap between germline ends came to 15 bases. CDR3 length: 15 amino acids. Germline V gene lookup returns CDR1 SGHTS and CDR2 YDEGEE. The clonotype comes from an adult with an advanced solid tumor such as melanoma, head and neck, liver or kidney cancer. Sample: CD4+ or CD8+ T cells sorted from blood, taken in a trial of the OX40 agonist ivuxolimab. V gene TRBV5-8 combines with J gene TRBJ2-3, with a weak D call TRBD1 (5 bases). The CDR3 DNA reads TGTGCCAGCAGTCCCTACAGGTCCTTCACAGATACGCAGTATTTT. Protein product: CASSPYRSFTDTQYF.